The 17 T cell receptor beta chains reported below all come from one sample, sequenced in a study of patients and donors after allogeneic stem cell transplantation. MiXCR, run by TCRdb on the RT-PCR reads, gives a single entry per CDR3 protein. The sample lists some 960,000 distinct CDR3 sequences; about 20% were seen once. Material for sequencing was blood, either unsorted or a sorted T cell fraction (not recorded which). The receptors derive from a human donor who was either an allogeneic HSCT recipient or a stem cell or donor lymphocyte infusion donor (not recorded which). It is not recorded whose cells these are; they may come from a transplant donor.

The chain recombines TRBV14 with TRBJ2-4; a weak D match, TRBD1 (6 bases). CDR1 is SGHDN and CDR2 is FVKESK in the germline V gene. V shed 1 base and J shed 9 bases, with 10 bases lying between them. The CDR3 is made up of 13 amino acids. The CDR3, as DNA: TGTGCCAGCAGCCAAGCAGGGGCAGGCATTCAGTACTTC. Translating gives CASSQAGAGIQYF.

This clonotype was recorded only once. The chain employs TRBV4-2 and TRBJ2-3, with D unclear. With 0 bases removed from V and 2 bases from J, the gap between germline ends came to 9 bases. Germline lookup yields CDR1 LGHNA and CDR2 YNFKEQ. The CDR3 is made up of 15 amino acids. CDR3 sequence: CASSQDSILTDTQYF. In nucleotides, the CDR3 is TGTGCCAGCAGCCAAGATTCGATCCTCACAGATACGCAGTATTTT.

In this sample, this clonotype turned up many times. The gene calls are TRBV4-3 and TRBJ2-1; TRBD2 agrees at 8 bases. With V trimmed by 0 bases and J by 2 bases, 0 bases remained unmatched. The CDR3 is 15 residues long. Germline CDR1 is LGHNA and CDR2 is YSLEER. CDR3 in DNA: TGCGCCAGCAGCCAAGAACTAGCGGCCTACAATGAGCAGTTCTTC. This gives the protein CASSQELAAYNEQFF.

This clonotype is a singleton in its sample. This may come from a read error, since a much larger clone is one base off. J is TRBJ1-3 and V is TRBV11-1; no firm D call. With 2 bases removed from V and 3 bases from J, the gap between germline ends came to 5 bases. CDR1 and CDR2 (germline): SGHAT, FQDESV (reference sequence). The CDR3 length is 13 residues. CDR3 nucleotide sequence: TGTGCCAGCAGCTTATTTGGTGGAAACACCATATATTTT. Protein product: CASSLFGGNTIYF.

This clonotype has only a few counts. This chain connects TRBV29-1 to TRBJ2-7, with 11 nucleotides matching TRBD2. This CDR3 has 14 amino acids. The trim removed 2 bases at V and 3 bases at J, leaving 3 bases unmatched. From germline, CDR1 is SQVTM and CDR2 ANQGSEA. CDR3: CSVETSGSGYEQYF. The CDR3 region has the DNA TGCAGCGTTGAAACTAGCGGGAGTGGCTACGAGCAGTACTTC.

CDR3 DNA sequence: TGTGCCAGCAGGGACCGGACAGGTTCCCTCTATGGCTACACCTTC. Translating it yields CASRDRTGSLYGYTF. This chain connects TRBV2 to TRBJ1-2, with TRBD1 matching 7 bases. The J segment lost 4 bases and the V segment lost 6 bases, leaving 11 bases of the junction unmatched. The CDR3 has 15 amino acids. Germline CDR1 and CDR2: SNHLY and FYNNEI.

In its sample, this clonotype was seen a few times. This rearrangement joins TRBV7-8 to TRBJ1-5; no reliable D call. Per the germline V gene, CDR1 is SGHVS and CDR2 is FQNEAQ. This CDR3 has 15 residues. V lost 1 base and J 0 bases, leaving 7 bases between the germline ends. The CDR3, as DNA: TGTGCCAGCAGCTTAGAGAACACTAGCAATCAGCCCCAGCATTTT. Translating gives CASSLENTSNQPQHF.

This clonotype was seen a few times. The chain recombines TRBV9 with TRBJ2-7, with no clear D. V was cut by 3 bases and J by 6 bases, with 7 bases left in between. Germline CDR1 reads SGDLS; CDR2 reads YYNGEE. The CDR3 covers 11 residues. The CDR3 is CASSEGLEQYF. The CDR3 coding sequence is TGTGCCAGCAGCGAGGGTCTCGAGCAGTACTTC.

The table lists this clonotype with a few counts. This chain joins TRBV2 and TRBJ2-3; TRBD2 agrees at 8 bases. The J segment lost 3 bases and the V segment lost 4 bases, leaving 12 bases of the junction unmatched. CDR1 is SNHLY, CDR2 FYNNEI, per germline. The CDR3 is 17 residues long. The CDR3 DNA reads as TGTGCCAGCAGTGGGGAGGGGACTAGGACTCGTACAGATACGCAGTATTTT. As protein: CASSGEGTRTRTDTQYF.

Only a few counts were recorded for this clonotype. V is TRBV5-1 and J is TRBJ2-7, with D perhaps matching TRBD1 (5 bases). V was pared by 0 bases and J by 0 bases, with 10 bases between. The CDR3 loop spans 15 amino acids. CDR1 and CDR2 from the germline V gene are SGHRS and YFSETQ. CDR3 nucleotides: TGCGCCAGCAGCTTGGAAGGGGTGGCCTCCTACGAGCAGTACTTC. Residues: CASSLEGVASYEQYF.

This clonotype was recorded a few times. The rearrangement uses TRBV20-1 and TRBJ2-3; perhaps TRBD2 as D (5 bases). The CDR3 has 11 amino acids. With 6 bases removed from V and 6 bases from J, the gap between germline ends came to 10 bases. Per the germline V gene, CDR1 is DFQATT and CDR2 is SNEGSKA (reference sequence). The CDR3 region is CSARGHDTQYF. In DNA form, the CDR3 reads TGCAGTGCCCGGGGTCACGATACGCAGTATTTT.

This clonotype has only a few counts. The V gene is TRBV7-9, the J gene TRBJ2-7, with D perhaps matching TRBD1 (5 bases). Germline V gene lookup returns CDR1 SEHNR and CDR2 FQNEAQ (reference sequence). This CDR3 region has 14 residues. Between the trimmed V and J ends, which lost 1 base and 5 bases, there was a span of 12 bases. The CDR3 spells CASSLGRAGDEQYF. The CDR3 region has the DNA TGTGCCAGCAGCTTAGGCAGGGCTGGGGACGAGCAGTACTTC.

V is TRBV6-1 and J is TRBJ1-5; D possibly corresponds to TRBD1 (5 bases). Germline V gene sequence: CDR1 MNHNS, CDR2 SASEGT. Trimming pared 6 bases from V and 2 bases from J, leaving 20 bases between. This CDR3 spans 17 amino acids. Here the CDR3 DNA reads TGTGCCAGCAGCCGAACGATGGGACGGGGGGGCAATCAGCCCCAGCATTTT. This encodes CASSRTMGRGGNQPQHF.

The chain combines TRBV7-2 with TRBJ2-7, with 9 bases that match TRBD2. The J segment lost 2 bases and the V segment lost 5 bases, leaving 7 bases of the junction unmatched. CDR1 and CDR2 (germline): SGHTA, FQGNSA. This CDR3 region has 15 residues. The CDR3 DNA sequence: TGTGCCAGCAGCACGGAAGGGACTAGCCCCTACGAGCAGTACTTC. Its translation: CASSTEGTSPYEQYF.

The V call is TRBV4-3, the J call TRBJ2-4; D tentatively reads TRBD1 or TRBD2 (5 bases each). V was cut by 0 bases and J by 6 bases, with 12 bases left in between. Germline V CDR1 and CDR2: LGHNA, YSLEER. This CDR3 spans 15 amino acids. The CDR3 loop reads CASSQDRGWRNIQYF. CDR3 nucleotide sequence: TGCGCCAGCAGCCAAGATCGGGGCTGGCGAAACATTCAGTACTTC.

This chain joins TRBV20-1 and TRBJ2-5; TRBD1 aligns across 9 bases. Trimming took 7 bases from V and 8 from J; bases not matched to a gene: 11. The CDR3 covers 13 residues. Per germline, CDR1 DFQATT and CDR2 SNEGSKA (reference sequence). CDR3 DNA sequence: TGCAGTGTAAACAGGGGGCGTGAAGTAACCCAGTACTTC. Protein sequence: CSVNRGREVTQYF.

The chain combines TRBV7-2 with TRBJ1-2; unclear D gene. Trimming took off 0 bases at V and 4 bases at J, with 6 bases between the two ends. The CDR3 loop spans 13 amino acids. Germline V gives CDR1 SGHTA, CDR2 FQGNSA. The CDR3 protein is CASSLADFYGYTF. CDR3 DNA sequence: TGTGCCAGCAGCTTAGCGGATTTCTATGGCTACACCTTC.